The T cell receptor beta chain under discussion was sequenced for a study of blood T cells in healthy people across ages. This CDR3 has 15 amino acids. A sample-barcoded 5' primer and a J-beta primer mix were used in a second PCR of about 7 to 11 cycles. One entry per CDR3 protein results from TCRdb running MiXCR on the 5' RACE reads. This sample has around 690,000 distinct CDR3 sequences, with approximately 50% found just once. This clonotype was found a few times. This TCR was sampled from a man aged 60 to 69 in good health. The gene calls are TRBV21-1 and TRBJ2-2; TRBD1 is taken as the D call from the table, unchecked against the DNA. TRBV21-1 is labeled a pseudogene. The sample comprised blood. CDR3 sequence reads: CASSRDRAYTGELFF. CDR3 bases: TGTGCCAGCAGCAGGGACAGGGCATACACCGGGGAGCTGTTTTTT.